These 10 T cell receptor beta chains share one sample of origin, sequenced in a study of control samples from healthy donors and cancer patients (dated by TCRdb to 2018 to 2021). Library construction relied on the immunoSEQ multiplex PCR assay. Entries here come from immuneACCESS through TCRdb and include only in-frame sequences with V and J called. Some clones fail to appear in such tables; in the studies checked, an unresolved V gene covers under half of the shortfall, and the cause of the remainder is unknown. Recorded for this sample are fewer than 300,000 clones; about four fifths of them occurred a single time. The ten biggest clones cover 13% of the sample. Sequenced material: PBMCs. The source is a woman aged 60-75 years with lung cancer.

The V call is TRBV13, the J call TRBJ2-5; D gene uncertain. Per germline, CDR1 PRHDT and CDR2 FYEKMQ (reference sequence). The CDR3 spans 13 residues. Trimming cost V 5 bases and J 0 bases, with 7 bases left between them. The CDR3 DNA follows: TGTGCCAGCAGCCGTGAGTACCAAGAGACCCAGTACTTC. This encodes CASSREYQETQYF.

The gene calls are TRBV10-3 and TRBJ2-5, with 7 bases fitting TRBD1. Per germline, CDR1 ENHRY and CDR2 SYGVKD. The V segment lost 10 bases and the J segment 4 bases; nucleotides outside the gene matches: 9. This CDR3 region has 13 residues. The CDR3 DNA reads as TGTGCCACTGGTAAGGGGGCTGGAGAGACCCAGTACTTC. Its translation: CATGKGAGETQYF.

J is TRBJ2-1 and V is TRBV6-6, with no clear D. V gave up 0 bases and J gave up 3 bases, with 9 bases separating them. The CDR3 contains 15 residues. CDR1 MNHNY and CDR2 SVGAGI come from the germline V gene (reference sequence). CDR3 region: CASSYSSFDYNEQFF. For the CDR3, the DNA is TGTGCCAGCAGTTACTCTAGTTTCGACTACAATGAGCAGTTCTTC.

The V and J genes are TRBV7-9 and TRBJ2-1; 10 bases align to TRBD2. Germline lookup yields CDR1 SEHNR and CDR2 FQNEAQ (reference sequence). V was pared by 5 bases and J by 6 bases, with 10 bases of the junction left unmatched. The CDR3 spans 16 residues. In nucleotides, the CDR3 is TGTGCCAGCAGCCCTAGGGGAGCGGGAGGGCCCAATGAGCAGTTCTTC. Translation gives CASSPRGAGGPNEQFF.

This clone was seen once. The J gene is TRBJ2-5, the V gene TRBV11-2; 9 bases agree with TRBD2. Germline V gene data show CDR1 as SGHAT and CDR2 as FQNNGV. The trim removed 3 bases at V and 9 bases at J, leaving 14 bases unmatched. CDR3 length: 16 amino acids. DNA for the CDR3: TGTGCCAGCAGCTTTAGGCTAGCGGGACTTCGGGAGGCCCAGTACTTC. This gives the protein CASSFRLAGLREAQYF.

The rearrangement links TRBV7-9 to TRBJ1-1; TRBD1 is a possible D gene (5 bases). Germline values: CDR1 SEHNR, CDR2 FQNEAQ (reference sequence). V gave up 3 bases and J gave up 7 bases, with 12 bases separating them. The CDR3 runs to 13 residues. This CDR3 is CASSFDSFLEAFF. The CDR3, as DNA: TGTGCCAGCAGCTTTGACAGCTTCCTTGAAGCTTTCTTT.

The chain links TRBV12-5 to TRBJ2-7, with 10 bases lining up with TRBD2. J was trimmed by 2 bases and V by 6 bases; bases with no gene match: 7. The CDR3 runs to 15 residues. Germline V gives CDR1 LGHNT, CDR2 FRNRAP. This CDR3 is CASGRTGTSAYEQYF. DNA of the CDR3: TGTGCTAGTGGCAGGACAGGGACTAGCGCCTACGAGCAGTACTTC.

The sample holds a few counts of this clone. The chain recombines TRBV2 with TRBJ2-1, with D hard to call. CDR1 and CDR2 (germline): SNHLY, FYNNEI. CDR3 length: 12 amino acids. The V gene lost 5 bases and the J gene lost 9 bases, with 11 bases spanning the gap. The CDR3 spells CASSPDIFEQFF. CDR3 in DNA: TGTGCCAGCAGTCCAGACATATTTGAGCAGTTCTTC.

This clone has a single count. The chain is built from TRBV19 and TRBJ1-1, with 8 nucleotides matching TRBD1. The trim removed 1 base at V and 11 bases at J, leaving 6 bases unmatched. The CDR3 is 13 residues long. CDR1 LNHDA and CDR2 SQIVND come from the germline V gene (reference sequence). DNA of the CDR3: TGTGCCAGTAGTATAGGGCGACAGGGGCGGGCTTTCTTT. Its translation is CASSIGRQGRAFF.

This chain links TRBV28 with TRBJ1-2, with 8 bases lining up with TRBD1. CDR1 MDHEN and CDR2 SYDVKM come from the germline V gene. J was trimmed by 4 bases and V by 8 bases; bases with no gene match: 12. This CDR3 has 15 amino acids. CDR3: CASFRLRGQGYGYTF. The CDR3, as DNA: TGTGCCAGCTTTCGACTCAGGGGGCAGGGCTATGGCTACACCTTC.